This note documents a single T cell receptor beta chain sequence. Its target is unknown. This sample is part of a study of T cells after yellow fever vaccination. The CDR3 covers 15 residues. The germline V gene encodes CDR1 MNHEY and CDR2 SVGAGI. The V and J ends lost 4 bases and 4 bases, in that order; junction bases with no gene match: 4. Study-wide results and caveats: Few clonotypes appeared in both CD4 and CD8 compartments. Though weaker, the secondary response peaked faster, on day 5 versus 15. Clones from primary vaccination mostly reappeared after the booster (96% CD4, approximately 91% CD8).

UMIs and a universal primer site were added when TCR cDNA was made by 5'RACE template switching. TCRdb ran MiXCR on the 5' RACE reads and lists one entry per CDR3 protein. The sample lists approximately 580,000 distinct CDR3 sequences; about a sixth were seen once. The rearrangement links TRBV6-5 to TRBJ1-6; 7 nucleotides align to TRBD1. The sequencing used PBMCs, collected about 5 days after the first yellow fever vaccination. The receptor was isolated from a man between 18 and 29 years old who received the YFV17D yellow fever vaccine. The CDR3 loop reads CASSSAGGYNSPLHF. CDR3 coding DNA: TGTGCCAGCAGTTCGGCAGGGGGATATAATTCACCCCTCCACTTT.